Included here is one T cell receptor beta chain sequence, with context. The target antigen is unknown. This specimen comes from a study of beta chain features in type 1 diabetes. Overall study results and limits: The naive, central memory and Treg TCRB repertoires showed an apparent similarity that was greater among patients than among healthy donors. Patients with Type 1 diabetes showed moderately but significantly shorter TCRB CDR3s in all four CD4+ subsets.

Every bit of the isolated RNA underwent reverse transcription, so sequencing read expressed TCRB transcripts. The assay was immunoSEQ multiplex PCR, and TCRdb's table has in-frame clones only and misses some. The sample lists around 280,000 clones; 15% were seen once. Sequenced: naive CD4+ T cells from blood. The TCR sequence derives from a man between 18 and 35 years old with type 1 diabetes.

The CDR3 region has the DNA TGTGCCTGGAGTCGGGACAGGCTTTGGGAGACCCAGTACTTC. Translated: CAWSRDRLWETQYF. The chain joins TRBV30 to TRBJ2-5; 8 nucleotides agree with TRBD1. J lost 5 bases, V lost 2 bases, and 7 bases had no gene match. This CDR3 region has 14 residues. Germline values: CDR1 GTSNPN, CDR2 SVGIG (reference sequence).